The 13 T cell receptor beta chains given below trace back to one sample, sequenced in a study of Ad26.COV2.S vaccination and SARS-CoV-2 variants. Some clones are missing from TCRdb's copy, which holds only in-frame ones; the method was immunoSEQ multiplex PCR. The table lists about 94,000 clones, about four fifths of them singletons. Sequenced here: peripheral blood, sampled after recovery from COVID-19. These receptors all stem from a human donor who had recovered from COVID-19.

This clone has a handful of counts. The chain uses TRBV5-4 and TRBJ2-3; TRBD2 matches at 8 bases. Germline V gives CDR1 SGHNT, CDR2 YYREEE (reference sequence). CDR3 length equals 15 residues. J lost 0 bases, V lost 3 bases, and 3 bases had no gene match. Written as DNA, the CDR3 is TGTGCCAGCAGCTATAGCGGGGCTAGCACAGATACGCAGTATTTT. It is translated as CASSYSGASTDTQYF.

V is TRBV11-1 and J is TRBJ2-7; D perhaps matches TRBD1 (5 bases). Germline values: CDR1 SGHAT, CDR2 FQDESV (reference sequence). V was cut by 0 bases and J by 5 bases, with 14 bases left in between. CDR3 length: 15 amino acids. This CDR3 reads CASSLARRVSDEQYF. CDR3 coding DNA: TGTGCCAGCAGCTTAGCGCGCAGGGTTTCCGACGAGCAGTACTTC.

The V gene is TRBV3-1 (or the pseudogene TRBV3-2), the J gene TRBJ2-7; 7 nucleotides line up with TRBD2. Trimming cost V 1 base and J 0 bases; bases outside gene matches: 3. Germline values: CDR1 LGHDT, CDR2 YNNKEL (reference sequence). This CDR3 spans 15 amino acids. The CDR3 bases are TGTGCCAGCAGCCAAGGCGCTAGCGGCTCCTACGAGCAGTACTTC. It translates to CASSQGASGSYEQYF.

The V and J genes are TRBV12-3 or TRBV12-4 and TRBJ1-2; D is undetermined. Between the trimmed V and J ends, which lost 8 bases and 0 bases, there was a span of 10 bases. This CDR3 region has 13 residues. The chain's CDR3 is CASSLGTNYGYTF. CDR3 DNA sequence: TGTGCCAGCTCCCTTGGAACTAACTATGGCTACACCTTC.

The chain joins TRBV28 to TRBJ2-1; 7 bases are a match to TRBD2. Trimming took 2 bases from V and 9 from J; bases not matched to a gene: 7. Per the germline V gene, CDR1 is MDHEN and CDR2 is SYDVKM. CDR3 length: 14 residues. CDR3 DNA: TGTGCCAGCAGTTTAGGGGGGGAGCAAATTGAGCAGTTCTTC. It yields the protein CASSLGGEQIEQFF.

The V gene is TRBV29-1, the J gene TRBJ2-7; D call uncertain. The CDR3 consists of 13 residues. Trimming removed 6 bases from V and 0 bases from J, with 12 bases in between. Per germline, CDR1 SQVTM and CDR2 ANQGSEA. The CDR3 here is CSVHPADSYEQYF. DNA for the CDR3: TGCAGCGTCCACCCCGCAGACTCCTACGAGCAGTACTTC.

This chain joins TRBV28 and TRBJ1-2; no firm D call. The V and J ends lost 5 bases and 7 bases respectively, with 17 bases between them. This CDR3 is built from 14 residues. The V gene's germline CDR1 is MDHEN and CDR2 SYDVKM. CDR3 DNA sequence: TGTGCCAGCAGTAGCCCGGCTGTAAGGGTTGGCTACACCTTC. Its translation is CASSSPAVRVGYTF.

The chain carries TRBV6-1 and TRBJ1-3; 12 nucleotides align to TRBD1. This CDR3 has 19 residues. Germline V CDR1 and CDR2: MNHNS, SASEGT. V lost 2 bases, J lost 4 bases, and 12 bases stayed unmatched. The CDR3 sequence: CASSEFPGQGAQGGNTIYF. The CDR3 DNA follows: TGTGCCAGCAGTGAATTTCCGGGACAGGGGGCACAGGGGGGAAACACCATATATTTT.

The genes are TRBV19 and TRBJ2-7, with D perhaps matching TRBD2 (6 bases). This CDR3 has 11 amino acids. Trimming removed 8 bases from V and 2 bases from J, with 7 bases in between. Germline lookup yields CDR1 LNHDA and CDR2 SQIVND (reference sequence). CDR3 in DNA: TGTGCCAGTGGCGGGACCTACGAGCAGTACTTC. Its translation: CASGGTYEQYF.

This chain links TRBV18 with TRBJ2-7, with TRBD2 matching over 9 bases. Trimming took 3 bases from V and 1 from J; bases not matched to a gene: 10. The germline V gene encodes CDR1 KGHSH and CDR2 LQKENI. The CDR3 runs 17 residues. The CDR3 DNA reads TGTGCCAGCTCACCCACGGAGGGTCTAGCGGGATCCTACGAGCAGTACTTC. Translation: CASSPTEGLAGSYEQYF.

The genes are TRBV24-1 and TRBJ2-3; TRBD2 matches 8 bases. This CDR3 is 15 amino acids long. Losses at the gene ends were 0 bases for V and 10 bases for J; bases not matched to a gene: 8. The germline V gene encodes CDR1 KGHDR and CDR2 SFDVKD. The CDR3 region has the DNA TGTGCCACCAGTGATTTGAGCGGGGGCAAAGGCGCGCAGTATTTT. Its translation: CATSDLSGGKGAQYF.

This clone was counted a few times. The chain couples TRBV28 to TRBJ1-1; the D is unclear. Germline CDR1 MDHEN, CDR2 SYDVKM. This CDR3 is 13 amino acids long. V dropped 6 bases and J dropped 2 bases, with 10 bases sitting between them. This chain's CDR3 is CASRGRKNTEAFF. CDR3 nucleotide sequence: TGTGCCAGCAGGGGAAGGAAAAACACTGAAGCTTTCTTT.

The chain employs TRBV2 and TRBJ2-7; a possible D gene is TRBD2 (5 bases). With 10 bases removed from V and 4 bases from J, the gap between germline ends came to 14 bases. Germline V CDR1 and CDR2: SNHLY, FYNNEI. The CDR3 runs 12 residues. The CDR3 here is CATTYSGYEQYF. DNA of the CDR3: TGTGCCACTACCTACTCGGGGTACGAGCAGTACTTC. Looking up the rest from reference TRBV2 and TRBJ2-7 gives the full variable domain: EPEVTQTPSHQVTQMGQEVILRCVPISNHLYFYWYRQILGQKVEFLVSFYNNEISEKSEIFDDQFSVERPDGSNFTLKIRSTKLEDSAMYFCATTYSGYEQYFGPGTRLTVT.